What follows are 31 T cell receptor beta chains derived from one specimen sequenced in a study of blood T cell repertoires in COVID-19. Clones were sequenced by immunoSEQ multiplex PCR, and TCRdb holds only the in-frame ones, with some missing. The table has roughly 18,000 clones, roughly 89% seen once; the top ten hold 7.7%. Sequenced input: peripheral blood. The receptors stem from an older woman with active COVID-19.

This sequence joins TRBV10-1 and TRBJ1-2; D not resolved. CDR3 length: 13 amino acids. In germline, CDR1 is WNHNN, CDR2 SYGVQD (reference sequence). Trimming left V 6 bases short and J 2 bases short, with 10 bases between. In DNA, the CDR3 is TGCGCCAGCAGCCGAGACGGGAACTATGGCTACACCTTC. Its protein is CASSRDGNYGYTF.

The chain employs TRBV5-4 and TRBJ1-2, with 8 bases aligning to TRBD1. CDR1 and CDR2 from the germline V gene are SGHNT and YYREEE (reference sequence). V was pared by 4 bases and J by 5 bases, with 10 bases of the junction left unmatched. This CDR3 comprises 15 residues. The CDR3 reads CASSKDRVNRYGYTF. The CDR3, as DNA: TGTGCCAGCAGCAAGGACAGGGTCAATCGGTATGGCTACACCTTC. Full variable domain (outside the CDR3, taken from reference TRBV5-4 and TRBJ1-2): ETGVTQSPTHLIKTRGQQVTLRCSSQSGHNTVSWYQQALGQGPQFIFQYYREEENGRGNFPPRFSGLQFPNYSSELNVNALELDDSALYLCASSKDRVNRYGYTFGSGTRLTVV.

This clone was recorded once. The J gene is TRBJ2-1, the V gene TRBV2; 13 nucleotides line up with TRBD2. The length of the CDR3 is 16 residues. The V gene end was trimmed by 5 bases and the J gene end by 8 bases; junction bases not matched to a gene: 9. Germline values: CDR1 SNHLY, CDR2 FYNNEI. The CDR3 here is CASSQILAGGPHEQFF. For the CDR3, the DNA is TGTGCCAGCAGTCAAATACTAGCGGGGGGGCCGCATGAGCAGTTCTTC.

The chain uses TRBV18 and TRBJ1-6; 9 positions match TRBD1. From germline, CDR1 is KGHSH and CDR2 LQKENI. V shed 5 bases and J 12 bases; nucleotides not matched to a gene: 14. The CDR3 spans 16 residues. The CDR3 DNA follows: TGTGCCAGCTCATCTACTGGGGACAGGGCCCGACGACCCCTCCACTTT. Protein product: CASSSTGDRARRPLHF.

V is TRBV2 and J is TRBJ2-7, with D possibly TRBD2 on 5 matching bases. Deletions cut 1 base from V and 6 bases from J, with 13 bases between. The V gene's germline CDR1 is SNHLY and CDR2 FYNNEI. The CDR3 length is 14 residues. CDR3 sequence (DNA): TGTGCCAGCAGTGAAGTGGCAGTCCGGGGCGAGCAGTACTTC. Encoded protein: CASSEVAVRGEQYF.

CDR3 loop: CASSWGQGAHYGYTF. CDR3 sequence (DNA): TGTGCCAGCAGTTGGGGACAGGGGGCGCACTATGGCTACACCTTC. J is TRBJ1-2 and V is TRBV6-1; 12 bases map to TRBD1. This CDR3 is 15 amino acids long. CDR1 MNHNS and CDR2 SASEGT come from the germline V gene. After removal of 5 bases from V and 3 bases from J, the junction contained 4 bases not matched to a gene.

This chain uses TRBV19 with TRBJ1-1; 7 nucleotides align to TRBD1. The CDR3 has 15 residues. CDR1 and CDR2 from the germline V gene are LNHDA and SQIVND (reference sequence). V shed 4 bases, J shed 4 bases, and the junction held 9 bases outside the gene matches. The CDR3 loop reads CASSTSSGTVTEAFF. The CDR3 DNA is TGTGCCAGTAGTACTAGCTCCGGGACAGTCACTGAAGCTTTCTTT.

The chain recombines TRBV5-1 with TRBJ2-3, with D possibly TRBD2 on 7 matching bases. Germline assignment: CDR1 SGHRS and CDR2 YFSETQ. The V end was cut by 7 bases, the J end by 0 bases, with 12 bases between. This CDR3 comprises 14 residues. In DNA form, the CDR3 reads TGCGCCAGCGCGAGGGGGGGCAGCACAGATACGCAGTATTTT. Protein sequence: CASARGGSTDTQYF.

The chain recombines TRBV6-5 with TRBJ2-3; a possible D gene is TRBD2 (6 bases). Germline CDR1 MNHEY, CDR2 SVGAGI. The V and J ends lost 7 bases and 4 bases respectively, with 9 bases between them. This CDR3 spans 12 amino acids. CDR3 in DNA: TGTGCCAGCATCTGGGGGGCAGATACGCAGTATTTT. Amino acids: CASIWGADTQYF.

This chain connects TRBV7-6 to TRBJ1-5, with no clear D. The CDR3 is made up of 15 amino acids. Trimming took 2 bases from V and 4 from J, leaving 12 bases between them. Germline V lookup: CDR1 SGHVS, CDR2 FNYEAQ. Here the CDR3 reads CASSLWAGSNQPQHF. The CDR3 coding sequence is TGTGCCAGCAGCTTATGGGCCGGCTCAAATCAGCCCCAGCATTTT.

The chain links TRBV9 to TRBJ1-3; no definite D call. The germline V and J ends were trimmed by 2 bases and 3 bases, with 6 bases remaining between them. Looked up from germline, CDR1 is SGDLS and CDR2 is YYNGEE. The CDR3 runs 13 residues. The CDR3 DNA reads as TGTGCCAGCAGCGTTGCGGATGGAAACACCATATATTTT. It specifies CASSVADGNTIYF.

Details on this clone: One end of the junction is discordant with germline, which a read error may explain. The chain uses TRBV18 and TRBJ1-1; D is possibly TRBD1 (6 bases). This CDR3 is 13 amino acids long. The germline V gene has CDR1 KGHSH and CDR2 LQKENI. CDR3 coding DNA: TGTGCCAGCTCGCCACTAATACAGGGCAAAGCTTTCTTT. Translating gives CASSPLIQGKAFF.

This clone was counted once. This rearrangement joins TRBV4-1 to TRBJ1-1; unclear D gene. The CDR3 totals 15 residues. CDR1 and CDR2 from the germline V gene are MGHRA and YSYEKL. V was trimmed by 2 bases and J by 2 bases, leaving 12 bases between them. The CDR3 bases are TGCGCCAGCAGCCAAAATCATTTACTTAACACTGAAGCTTTCTTT. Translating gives CASSQNHLLNTEAFF.

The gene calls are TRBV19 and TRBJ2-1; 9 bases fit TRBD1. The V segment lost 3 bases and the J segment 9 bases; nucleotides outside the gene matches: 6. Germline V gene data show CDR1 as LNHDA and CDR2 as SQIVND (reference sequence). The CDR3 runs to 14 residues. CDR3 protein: CASSMGQGLSEQFF. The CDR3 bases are TGTGCCAGTAGTATGGGACAGGGCCTCTCTGAGCAGTTCTTC.

The CDR3 region is CASSQRDSANTGELFF. The CDR3 DNA follows: TGTGCCAGCAGCCAGAGGGACAGCGCGAACACCGGGGAGCTGTTTTTT. J is TRBJ2-2 and V is TRBV3-1 (or the pseudogene TRBV3-2); 7 bases match TRBD1. Germline assignment: CDR1 LGHDT and CDR2 YNNKEL (reference sequence). The CDR3 extends over 16 amino acids. The trim removed 3 bases at V and 0 bases at J, leaving 4 bases unmatched.

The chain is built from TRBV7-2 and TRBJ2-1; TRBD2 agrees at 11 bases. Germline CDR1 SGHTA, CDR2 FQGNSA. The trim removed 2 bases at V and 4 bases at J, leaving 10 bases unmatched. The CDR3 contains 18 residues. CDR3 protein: CASSLMVWTSGRYNEQFF. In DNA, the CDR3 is TGTGCCAGCAGCTTAATGGTTTGGACTAGCGGGCGGTACAATGAGCAGTTCTTC. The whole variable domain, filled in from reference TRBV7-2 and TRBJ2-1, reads GAGVSQSPSNKVTEKGKDVELRCDPISGHTALYWYRQSLGQGLEFLIYFQGNSAPDKSGLPSDRFSAERTGGSVSTLTIQRTQQEDSAVYLCASSLMVWTSGRYNEQFFGPGTRLTVL.

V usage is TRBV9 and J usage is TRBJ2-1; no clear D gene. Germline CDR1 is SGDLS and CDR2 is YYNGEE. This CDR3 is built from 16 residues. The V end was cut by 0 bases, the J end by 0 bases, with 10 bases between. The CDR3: CASSVGGVTSYNEQFF. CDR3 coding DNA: TGTGCCAGCAGCGTAGGCGGCGTCACCTCCTACAATGAGCAGTTCTTC.

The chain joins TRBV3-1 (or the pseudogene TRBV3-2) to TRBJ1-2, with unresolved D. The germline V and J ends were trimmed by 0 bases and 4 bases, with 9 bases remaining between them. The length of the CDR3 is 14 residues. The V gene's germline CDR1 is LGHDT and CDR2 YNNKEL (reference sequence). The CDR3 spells CASSQETGVYGYTF. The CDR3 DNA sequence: TGTGCCAGCAGCCAAGAGACGGGAGTCTATGGCTACACCTTC.

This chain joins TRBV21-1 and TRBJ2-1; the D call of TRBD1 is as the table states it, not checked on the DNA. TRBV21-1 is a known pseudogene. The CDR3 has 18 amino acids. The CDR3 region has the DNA TGTGCCAGCAGCAAAAAGAGACGCAGGGGTAGTTCCTACAATGAGCAGTTCTTC. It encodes CASSKKRRRGSSYNEQFF.

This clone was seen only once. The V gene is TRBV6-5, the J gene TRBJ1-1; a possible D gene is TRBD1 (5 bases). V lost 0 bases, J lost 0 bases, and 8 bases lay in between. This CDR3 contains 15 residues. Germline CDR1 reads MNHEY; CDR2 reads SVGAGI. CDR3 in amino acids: CASSYSTDLNTEAFF. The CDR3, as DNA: TGTGCCAGCAGTTACTCGACAGATCTGAACACTGAAGCTTTCTTT.

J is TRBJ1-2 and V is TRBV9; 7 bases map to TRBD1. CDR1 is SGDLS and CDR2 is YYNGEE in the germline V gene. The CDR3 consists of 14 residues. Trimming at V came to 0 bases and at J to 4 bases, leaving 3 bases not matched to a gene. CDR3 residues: CASSVDTGAYGYTF. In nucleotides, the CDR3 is TGTGCCAGCAGCGTAGATACAGGGGCCTATGGCTACACCTTC.

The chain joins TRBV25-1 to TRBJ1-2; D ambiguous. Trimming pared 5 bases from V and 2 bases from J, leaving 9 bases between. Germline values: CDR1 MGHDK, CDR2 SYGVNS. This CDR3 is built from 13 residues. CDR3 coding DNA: TGTGCCAGCAGTCCCGCAACAAACTATGGCTACACCTTC. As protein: CASSPATNYGYTF.

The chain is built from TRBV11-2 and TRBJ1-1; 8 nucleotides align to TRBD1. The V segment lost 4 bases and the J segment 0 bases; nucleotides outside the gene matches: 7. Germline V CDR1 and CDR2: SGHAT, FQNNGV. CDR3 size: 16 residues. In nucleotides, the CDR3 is TGTGCCAGCAGCTCAGGACAGGGTATTTTGAACACTGAAGCTTTCTTT. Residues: CASSSGQGILNTEAFF.

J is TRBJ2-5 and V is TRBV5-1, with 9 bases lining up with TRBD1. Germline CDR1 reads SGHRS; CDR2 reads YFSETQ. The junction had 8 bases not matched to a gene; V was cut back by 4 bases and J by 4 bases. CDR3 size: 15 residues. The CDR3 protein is CASSRTGAGGETQYF. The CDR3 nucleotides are TGCGCCAGCAGCCGGACAGGGGCTGGGGGAGAGACCCAGTACTTC.

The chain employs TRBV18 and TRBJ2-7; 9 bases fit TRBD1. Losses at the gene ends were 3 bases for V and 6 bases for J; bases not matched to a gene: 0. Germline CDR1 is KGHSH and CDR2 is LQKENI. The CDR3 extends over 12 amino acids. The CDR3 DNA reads TGTGCCAGCTCACCGGACAGGGGCGAGCAGTACTTC. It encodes CASSPDRGEQYF. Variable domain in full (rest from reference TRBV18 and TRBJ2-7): NAGVMQNPRHLVRRRGQEARLRCSPMKGHSHVYWYRQLPEEGLKFMVYLQKENIIDESGMPKERFSAEFPKEGPSILRIQQVVRGDSAAYFCASSPDRGEQYFGPGTRLTVT.

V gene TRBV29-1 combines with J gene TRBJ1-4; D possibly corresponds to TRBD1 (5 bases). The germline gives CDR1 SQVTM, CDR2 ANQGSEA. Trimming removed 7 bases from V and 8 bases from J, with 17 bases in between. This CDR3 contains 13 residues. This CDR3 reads CSARPRAGEKLFF. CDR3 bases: TGCAGCGCCCGTCCCAGGGCAGGGGAAAAACTGTTTTTT.

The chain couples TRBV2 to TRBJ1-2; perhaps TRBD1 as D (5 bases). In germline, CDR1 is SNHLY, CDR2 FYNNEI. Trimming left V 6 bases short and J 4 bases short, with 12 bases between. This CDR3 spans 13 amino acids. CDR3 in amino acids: CASRDAGGYGYTF. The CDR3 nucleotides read TGTGCCAGCAGGGACGCCGGGGGCTATGGCTACACCTTC. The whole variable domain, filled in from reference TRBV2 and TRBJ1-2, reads EPEVTQTPSHQVTQMGQEVILRCVPISNHLYFYWYRQILGQKVEFLVSFYNNEISEKSEIFDDQFSVERPDGSNFTLKIRSTKLEDSAMYFCASRDAGGYGYTFGSGTRLTVV.

The CDR3 coding sequence is TGTGCCAGCAGACCTGGGACAGGGAGAAATCAGCCCCAGCATTTT. It is translated as CASRPGTGRNQPQHF. The rearrangement links TRBV6-2 or TRBV6-3 to TRBJ1-5; 9 bases are a match to TRBD1. Germline V gene data show CDR1 as MNHEY and CDR2 as SVGEGT. The trim removed 6 bases at V and 4 bases at J, leaving 7 bases unmatched. The CDR3 is 15 amino acids.

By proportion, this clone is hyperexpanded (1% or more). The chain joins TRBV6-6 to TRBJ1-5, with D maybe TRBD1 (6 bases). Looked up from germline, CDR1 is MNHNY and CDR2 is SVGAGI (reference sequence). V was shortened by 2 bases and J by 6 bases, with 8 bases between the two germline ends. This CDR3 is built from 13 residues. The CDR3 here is CASSYPGVQPQHF. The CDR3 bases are TGTGCCAGCAGTTACCCAGGGGTTCAGCCCCAGCATTTT.

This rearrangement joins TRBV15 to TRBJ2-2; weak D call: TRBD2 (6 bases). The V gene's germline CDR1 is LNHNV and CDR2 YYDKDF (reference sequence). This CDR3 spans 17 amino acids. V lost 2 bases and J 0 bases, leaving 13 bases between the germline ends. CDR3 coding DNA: TGTGCCACCAGCAGACGGGGATGGGGGGCGAACACCGGGGAGCTGTTTTTT. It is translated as CATSRRGWGANTGELFF. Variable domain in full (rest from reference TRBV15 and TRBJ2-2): DAMVIQNPRYQVTQFGKPVTLSCSQTLNHNVMYWYQQKSSQAPKLLFHYYDKDFNNEADTPDNFQSRRPNTSFCFLDIRSPGLGDTAMYLCATSRRGWGANTGELFFGEGSRLTVL.

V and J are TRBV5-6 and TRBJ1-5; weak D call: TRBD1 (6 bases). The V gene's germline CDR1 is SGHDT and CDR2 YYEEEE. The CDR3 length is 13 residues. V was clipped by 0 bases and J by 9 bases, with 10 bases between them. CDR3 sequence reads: CASSLGGPGPQHF. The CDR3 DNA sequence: TGTGCCAGCAGCTTGGGGGGGCCCGGGCCCCAGCATTTT.